This TCR beta chain stems from a study of shared clonotypes between healthy human individuals (TCRdb year 2020). With respect to the entire study: A couple of women and a few men aged 18 to 49 years were included in the cohort. Per donor, three plates each were used for CD4 naive and CD4 memory, two for CD8 naive, and one for CD8 memory. To estimate repertoire size and how much clonotype sharing occurs between individuals, the study deeply sequenced the blood TCR repertoires of about five healthy adults. To increase sequencing depth and limit assay-specific biases, different laboratories used diverse techniques to prepare libraries and sequence TCR repertoires. Per donor, leukapheresis produced somewhere between about 0.8 and 9 billion PBMCs.

Reading from cysteine to phenylalanine, the CDR3 counts 14 amino acids. Solely the CDR3 DNA is kept, with 42 bases framed from the first base. Clipping removes 3 bases from V and 4 bases from J, with 5 as the unmatched junction base count. CDR1 LNHDA and CDR2 SQIVND are derived from the germline V gene (reference sequence). A word on this clone: Its antigen specificity is not known. One base away there is no much larger clone; base qualities are not given.

Healthy HIV-negative adults with no recently reported acute infections or vaccinations were included as donors. Every donor was a Caucasian adult residing in Nashville, Tennessee, USA. CD4+ T cells were enriched through magnetic negative selection, after which naive cells were positively selected on CD45RA and the remaining negative fraction served as the memory subset. Blood was obtained by leukapheresis, after which PBMCs were separated by Ficoll-Histopaque density gradient centrifugation and cryopreserved in liquid nitrogen vapor phase. Analytical flow cytometry was used to check the purity and quantity of every magnetically sorted T cell population. Genomic DNA was isolated from each sorted fraction and quantified by UV absorbance on a Nanodrop 2000c. TCR CDR3 regions were amplified from genomic DNA by multiplex PCR using the deep immunoSEQ assay. Genomic DNA extracted from each cell subset was distributed evenly over all wells of several immunoSEQ 96-well plates, and each plate served as one replicate. For sorted subsets, roughly 200 ng of genomic DNA, equivalent to 30,000 or so T cell genomes, went into each replicate PCR. The purified libraries were quantified using a Qubit 3.0 fluorometer, sized with a Bioanalyzer 2100, and then quantified again using the KAPA Library Quantification kit. Every immunoSEQ 96-well plate was sequenced on a separate single-read 150-cycle Illumina NextSeq 550 flow cell. The published analysis was carried out like this. Because only junctional sequences without quality scores were contained in the immunoSEQ output, filtering matching that applied to full-length reads could not be performed. To assign V/J genes and CDR3, sequences were annotated against IMGT germline references using PyIR, a Python wrapper for IgBLAST v1.9. Reads were removed for weak V/J assignments (E-value above 1e-6), missing CDR3, stop codons, out-of-frame junctions, or ambiguous translated residues. V3J clonotypes were defined by identical inferred V gene, J gene, and CDR3 amino acid sequence. The percentage overlap between two repertoires was calculated by dividing the number of shared unique clonotypes by the size of the smaller repertoire. RTK rarefaction, the Chao1 estimator, and Recon v2.1 estimates of unobserved clonotypes were used to assess repertoire richness. OLGA was used to compute generation probabilities for all TCRbeta clonotypes that the gDNA method yielded from a few donors. Sourced from immuneACCESS, this table was stored by TCRdb with only in-frame sequences that have V and J called. A share of the clones is absent; for the studies checked, an unresolved V gene accounts for under half, and the remainder has no known explanation. D and trimming come from the DNA, and the V and J calls and clone size come from that table. Across this sample there are more than 500,000 clones, with about 96% seen only once. The top ten hold about 0.06% of the sample.

Broader findings and caveats from the paper: The small number of donors limited the genetic and exposure-history diversity represented. Incomplete sequencing was indicated by rarefaction of sorted-subset datasets, despite the large sequencing depth. Estimated clonotype richness was generally larger for naive than for memory subsets. Across four donors, approximately 4.6% of naive CD4, roughly 3.4% of naive CD8, roughly 2.3% of memory CD4, and 0.3% to 0.45% of memory CD8 clonotypes were shared. Compared with non-shared clonotypes, the clonotypes found in all four sorted-subset donors had higher generation probabilities. Sampling was restricted to blood, and TCR repertoires in tissue are likely to differ from TCR repertoires in blood. Based on pairwise subsampling, the degree of clonotype sharing among donors was expected to be affected by sequencing depth.

The source material was naive CD4+ T cells sorted from blood. The cell subset or site label, as the study defines it: CD45RA+ positively selected. The clonotype was recovered from a woman aged 25-40 years in good health. The sequence links TRBV19 to TRBJ1-1, with 7 bases in between that match TRBD1. The CDR3 protein: CASSMGQLATEAFF. DNA sequence: TGTGCCAGTAGTATGGGACAGCTGGCCACTGAAGCTTTCTTT.